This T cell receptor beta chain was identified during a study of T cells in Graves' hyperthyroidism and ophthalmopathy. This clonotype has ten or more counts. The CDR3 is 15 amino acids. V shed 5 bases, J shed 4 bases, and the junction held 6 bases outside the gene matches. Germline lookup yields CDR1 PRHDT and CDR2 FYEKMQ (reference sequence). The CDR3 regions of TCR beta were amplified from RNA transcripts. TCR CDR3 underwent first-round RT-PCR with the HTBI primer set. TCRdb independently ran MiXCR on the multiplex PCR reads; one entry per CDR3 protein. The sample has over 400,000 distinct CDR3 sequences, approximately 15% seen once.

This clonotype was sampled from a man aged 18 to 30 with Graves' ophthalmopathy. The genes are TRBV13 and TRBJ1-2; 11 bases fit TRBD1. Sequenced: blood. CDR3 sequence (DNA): TGTGCCAGCAGCACAGGGACAGGGGGGTTCTATGGCTACACCTTC. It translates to CASSTGTGGFYGYTF.